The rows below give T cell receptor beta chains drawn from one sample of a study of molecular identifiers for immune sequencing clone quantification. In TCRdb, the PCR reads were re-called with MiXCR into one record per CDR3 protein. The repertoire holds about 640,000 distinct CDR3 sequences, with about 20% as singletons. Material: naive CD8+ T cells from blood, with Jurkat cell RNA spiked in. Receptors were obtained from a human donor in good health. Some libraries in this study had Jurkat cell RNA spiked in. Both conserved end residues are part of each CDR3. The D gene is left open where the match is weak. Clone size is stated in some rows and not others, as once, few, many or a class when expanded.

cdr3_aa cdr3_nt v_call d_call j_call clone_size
CACSTTVLNTEAFF TGTGCCTGCAGTACGACAGTATTGAACACTGAAGCTTTCTTT TRBV6-2/TRBV6-3 . TRBJ1-1 .
CASSQGTVGTQETQYF TGCGCCAGCAGCCAAGGGACGGTTGGAACCCAAGAGACCCAGTACTTC TRBV4-1 . TRBJ2-5 few
CASSKGTLGELFF TGTGCCAGCAGCAAAGGGACACTCGGGGAGCTGTTTTTT TRBV13 . TRBJ2-2 few
CASTGFQGSNYGYTF TGTGCCAGCACCGGATTTCAGGGGTCGAACTATGGCTACACCTTC TRBV9 . TRBJ1-2 few
CASSPRTSGRARNEQFF TGTGCCAGCAGTCCCCGGACTAGCGGGAGGGCCCGCAATGAGCAGTTCTTC TRBV28 TRBD2 TRBJ2-1 many
CASSLGGISYGYTF TGTGCCAGCAGTTTAGGAGGGATTAGCTATGGCTACACCTTC TRBV27 . TRBJ1-2 .
CASSGGWRGYTF TGTGCCAGTAGCGGGGGATGGCGTGGCTACACCTTC TRBV19 . TRBJ1-2 .
CASSLGALESVTGELFF TGTGCCAGCAGCTTAGGCGCCCTAGAGAGTGTCACCGGGGAGCTGTTTTTT TRBV5-6 . TRBJ2-2 .
CASSFAEGNQPQHF TGTGCCAGCAGCTTCGCGGAGGGGAATCAGCCCCAGCATTTT TRBV5-5 . TRBJ1-5 many
CATRQGGGNTEAFF TGTGCCACCAGACAGGGCGGTGGGAACACTGAAGCTTTCTTT TRBV19 TRBD1 TRBJ1-1 .
CASSLGQGAFF TGTGCCAGCAGCTTAGGACAGGGAGCTTTCTTT TRBV7-9 TRBD1 TRBJ1-1 many
CASSWLFRGGEPGPQHF TGTGCCAGCAGTTGGTTATTTCGAGGGGGAGAACCAGGGCCCCAGCATTTT TRBV6-2/TRBV6-3 . TRBJ1-5 many
CASTQRSRGRGAGTDTQYF TGTGCCAGCACTCAACGATCCCGGGGCAGGGGTGCGGGCACAGATACGCAGTATTTT TRBV6-2/TRBV6-3 . TRBJ2-3 many
CRADSDRSSGANVLTF TGCAGGGCCGACAGCGATCGAAGCTCTGGGGCCAACGTCCTGACTTTC TRBV20-1 . TRBJ2-6 many
CASSYSLADRVNIQYF TGTGCCAGCAGTTACTCGTTGGCGGACAGGGTAAACATTCAGTACTTC TRBV6-2/TRBV6-3 TRBD1 TRBJ2-4 many
CSATAPTQSSYGYTF TGCAGTGCTACAGCCCCCACCCAGTCAAGCTATGGCTACACCTTC TRBV20-1 . TRBJ1-2 .
CASSLALAGAYNEQFF TGTGCCAGCAGCTTAGCGCTAGCGGGGGCCTACAATGAGCAGTTCTTC TRBV7-6 TRBD2 TRBJ2-1 few
CASSAGTGALNTEAFF TGTGCCAGCAGTGCGGGGACAGGGGCACTGAACACTGAAGCTTTCTTT TRBV6-5 TRBD1 TRBJ1-1 many
CASSIELALPDTQYF TGTGCCAGTAGTATAGAACTAGCGCTCCCAGATACGCAGTATTTT TRBV19 TRBD2 TRBJ2-3 many
CASSLYSYTDTQYF TGTGCCAGCAGTTTATACAGTTACACAGATACGCAGTATTTT TRBV12-3/TRBV12-4 . TRBJ2-3 many
CASSSGEAIAGNTIYF TGCGCCAGCAGCTCGGGGGAGGCTATCGCTGGAAACACCATATATTTT TRBV5-1 . TRBJ1-3 .
CASSGGPGLNEAGGELFF TGTGCCAGCAGTGGGGGCCCGGGGCTGAACGAGGCTGGCGGGGAGCTGTTTTTT TRBV7-9 . TRBJ2-2 many
CSAPTRDSVTDTQYF TGCAGTGCCCCAACCAGGGACTCCGTGACTGATACGCAGTATTTT TRBV20-1 . TRBJ2-3 many
CASSQDHVKYTEAFF TGCGCCAGCAGCCAAGATCATGTAAAGTACACTGAAGCTTTCTTT TRBV4-3 . TRBJ1-1 many
CASSLVWGDTGELFF TGCGCCAGCAGCTTGGTTTGGGGGGACACCGGGGAGCTGTTTTTT TRBV5-1 . TRBJ2-2 few
CASSHVILAGVPYEQCF TGTGCCAGCAGCCATGTCATTCTAGCGGGAGTCCCGTACGAGCAGTGCTTC TRBV3-1 TRBD2 TRBJ2-7 few
CSASNLAGGTYEQYF TGCAGTGCTAGCAACCTAGCGGGGGGGACCTACGAGCAGTACTTC TRBV20-1 TRBD2 TRBJ2-7 .
CASSYSRGPAYEQYF TGTGCCAGCAGTTACTCGAGGGGACCAGCCTACGAGCAGTACTTC TRBV6-2/TRBV6-3 . TRBJ2-7 many
CASSPYRDRDIWEQFF TGTGCCAGCAGCCCATACCGGGACAGGGACATTTGGGAGCAGTTCTTC TRBV3-1 TRBD1 TRBJ2-1 many
CASSFRGETQYF TGTGCCAGCAGTTTTAGAGGGGAGACCCAGTACTTC TRBV27 . TRBJ2-5 .
CASQPSRSREYYQPQHF TGTGCCAGCCAACCTTCGAGGTCTCGGGAATATTATCAGCCCCAGCATTTT TRBV6-5 . TRBJ1-5 .
CASMRPGQGYTDTQYF TGTGCCAGCATGAGACCGGGACAGGGGTACACAGATACGCAGTATTTT TRBV9 TRBD1 TRBJ2-3 many
CASSFGQGAREQYF TGTGCCAGCAGTTTCGGACAGGGGGCGCGGGAGCAGTACTTC TRBV28 TRBD1 TRBJ2-7 many
CASSSPWGSYEQYF TGTGCCAGCAGCTCCCCTTGGGGGTCCTACGAGCAGTACTTC TRBV7-9 . TRBJ2-7 many
CASSYPTEQYF TGTGCCAGCAGTTACCCTACCGAGCAGTACTTC TRBV6-2/TRBV6-3 . TRBJ2-7 few
CASSMRQGHYEQYF TGTGCCAGCAGCATGCGACAGGGCCACTACGAGCAGTACTTC TRBV7-9 TRBD1 TRBJ2-7 many
CASSSYVGGIQETQYF TGTGCCAGCAGTTCCTACGTCGGGGGGATCCAAGAGACCCAGTACTTC TRBV6-6 TRBD2 TRBJ2-5 many
CASSINIAHGSRRPLGEQYF TGTGCCAGTAGTATCAATATTGCCCATGGGAGCCGACGTCCTTTAGGCGAGCAGTACTTC TRBV19 . TRBJ2-7 many
CASSQRTGGISNEQFF TGCGCCAGCAGCCAGCGAACAGGGGGAATCAGCAATGAGCAGTTCTTC TRBV4-1 TRBD1 TRBJ2-1 many
CSAWGRGWYEQYF TGCAGTGCTTGGGGTCGGGGGTGGTACGAGCAGTACTTC TRBV20-1 . TRBJ2-7 .
CASSPRDADYEQYF TGTGCCAGCAGCCCCCGGGACGCCGACTACGAGCAGTACTTC TRBV7-9 . TRBJ2-7 many
CSAREKLGTSGTYEQYF TGCAGTGCTAGAGAGAAATTAGGGACTAGCGGTACCTACGAGCAGTACTTC TRBV20-1 TRBD2 TRBJ2-7 few
CASSSSGRPVEQYF TGTGCCAGCAGTTCTAGCGGGAGACCGGTCGAGCAGTACTTC TRBV28 TRBD2 TRBJ2-7 many
CASSFSGNTGELFF TGCGCCAGCAGCTTTAGCGGAAACACCGGGGAGCTGTTTTTT TRBV7-9 . TRBJ2-2 many
CASSNPPAGTQYF TGTGCCAGTAGTAACCCCCCGGCCGGGACCCAGTACTTC TRBV19 . TRBJ2-5 many
CASSIGLGDTQYF TGTGCCAGTAGTATTGGTCTGGGAGATACGCAGTATTTT TRBV19 . TRBJ2-3 many
CSASFSSGGTYEQYF TGCAGTGCTAGCTTTTCTAGCGGAGGGACCTACGAGCAGTACTTC TRBV20-1 TRBD2 TRBJ2-7 many
CATSREAGGYTDTQYF TGTGCCACCAGCAGAGAAGCGGGGGGGTACACAGATACGCAGTATTTT TRBV15 TRBD2 TRBJ2-3 many
CASSGLADSYEQYF TGTGCCAGCAGCGGACTAGCGGATTCCTACGAGCAGTACTTC TRBV12-3/TRBV12-4 TRBD2 TRBJ2-7 many
CASSQVFGGGGEKLFF TGCGCCAGCAGCCAAGTATTTGGGGGAGGGGGCGAAAAACTGTTTTTT TRBV4-3 TRBD1 TRBJ1-4 few
CAGSLGAGGLLNEQFF TGTGCCGGCAGCTTAGGAGCAGGGGGGCTACTCAATGAGCAGTTCTTC TRBV7-2 . TRBJ2-1 .
CASSQDKNTEQYF TGTGCCAGCAGCCAAGATAAAAACACCGAGCAGTACTTC TRBV4-2 . TRBJ2-7 few
CASSQVPLSFEYEQYF TGCGCCAGCAGCCAAGTCCCCCTGAGTTTTGAATACGAGCAGTACTTC TRBV4-1 . TRBJ2-7 many
CVWDPSGQNNEQFF TGTGTCTGGGATCCTTCGGGACAAAACAATGAGCAGTTCTTC TRBV30 . TRBJ2-1 .
CASSPYGLGRNGQFF TGTGCCAGCAGCCCCTATGGGTTGGGAAGAAATGGGCAGTTCTTC TRBV12-3/TRBV12-4 . TRBJ2-1 once
CASSLIRTGDNYGYTF TGTGCCAGCAGCTTAATCCGGACAGGGGATAACTATGGCTACACCTTC TRBV13 TRBD1 TRBJ1-2 .